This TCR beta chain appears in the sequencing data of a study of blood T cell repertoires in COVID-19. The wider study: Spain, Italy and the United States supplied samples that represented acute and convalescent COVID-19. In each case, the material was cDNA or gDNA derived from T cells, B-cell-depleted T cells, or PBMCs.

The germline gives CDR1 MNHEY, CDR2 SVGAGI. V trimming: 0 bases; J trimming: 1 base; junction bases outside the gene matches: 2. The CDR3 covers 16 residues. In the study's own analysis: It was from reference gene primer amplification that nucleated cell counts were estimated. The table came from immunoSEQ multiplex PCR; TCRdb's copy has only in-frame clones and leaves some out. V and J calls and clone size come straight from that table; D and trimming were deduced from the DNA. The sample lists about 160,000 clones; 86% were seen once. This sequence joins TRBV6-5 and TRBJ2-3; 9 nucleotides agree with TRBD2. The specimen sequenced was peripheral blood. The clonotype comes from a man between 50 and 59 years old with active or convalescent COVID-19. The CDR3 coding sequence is TGTGCCAGCAGTTACTCCTTAGCGGGGGGCACAGATACGCAGTATTTT. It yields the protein CASSYSLAGGTDTQYF.